The clone carrying this T cell receptor beta chain was recorded a few times. As yet, its antigen is unknown. This specimen belongs to a study of OX40 agonist ivuxolimab in advanced cancers. Findings of the study overall: Relative to CD4+, CD8+ T cells held more expanded clones on average.

Sequenced by immunoSEQ multiplex PCR; TCRdb stores in-frame clones only, minus some. The sample has 70,000 or so clones; more than 75% are singletons. Germline CDR1 reads LNHDA; CDR2 reads SQIVND (reference sequence). The CDR3 is 15 residues long. The V and J ends lost 5 bases and 5 bases, in that order; junction bases with no gene match: 1. The sample consisted of CD4+ or CD8+ T cells sorted from blood, taken in a trial of the OX40 agonist ivuxolimab. The V call is TRBV19, the J call TRBJ2-2; the match to TRBD2 covers 14 bases. This sequence was found in an adult with an advanced solid tumor such as melanoma, head and neck, liver or kidney cancer. CDR3 residues: CASSWTSGGTGELFF. The DNA for the CDR3 is TGTGCCAGTAGTTGGACTAGCGGGGGGACCGGGGAGCTGTTTTTT.